This TCR beta chain was recovered during a study of T cell repertoires in cytomegalovirus infection. Study context: Indicated by public TCR beta signatures were CMV infection and matching HLA type.

TCRdb itself ran the reads through MiXCR, one entry per CDR3 protein. The sample includes around 630,000 distinct CDR3 sequences, 20% to 25% of them seen just once. Ten or more counts support this clonotype. Its target is not known. Study results and caveats: Identification of carriers of CMV plus the relevant HLA was performed using cumulative public TCR beta family frequency.

The specimen was CD8+ T cells from PBMCs. The clonotype was recovered from a human donor in good health (CMV status not recorded). Some clones in this sample may be carry-over from other donors' samples.

CDR3 in amino acids: CASSSYDRPYEQYV. In DNA, the CDR3 is TGTGCCAGCAGCTCTTATGACAGGCCCTACGAGCAGTACGTC. The chain links TRBV11-2 to TRBJ2-7; D may be TRBD1 (6 bases). The V gene's germline CDR1 is SGHAT and CDR2 FQNNGV. V dropped 4 bases and J dropped 2 bases, with 12 bases sitting between them. This CDR3 spans 14 amino acids.